The present entry profiles one T cell receptor (beta chain) with its context. The data stem from a study of OX40 agonist ivuxolimab in advanced cancers. Overall study context: Across the patients, intravenous ivuxolimab was delivered every 2 weeks at 0.01 to 10 mg/kg.

Trimming pared 2 bases from V and 1 base from J, leaving 12 bases between. This CDR3 comprises 16 residues. CDR1 is KGHSH and CDR2 is LQKENI in the germline V gene. Sequencing used immunoSEQ multiplex PCR; TCRdb keeps in-frame clones, though not all of them. The sample records some 62,000 clones, 91% being singletons. Specimen: CD4+ or CD8+ T cells sorted from blood, collected in a trial of the OX40 agonist ivuxolimab. The chain has TRBV18 and TRBJ1-5, with D hard to call. This receptor was obtained from an adult with an advanced solid tumor such as melanoma, head and neck, liver or kidney cancer. CDR3 amino acids: CASSPSLLTSNQPQHF. The DNA for the CDR3 is TGTGCCAGCTCACCAAGTTTGCTAACAAGCAATCAGCCCCAGCATTTT.